This TCR beta chain was retrieved from a study of blood T cell repertoires in COVID-19. Whole-study context: The cDNA or gDNA used as material had been derived from T cells, B-cell-depleted T cells, or PBMCs.

Germline V gene data show CDR1 as SQVTM and CDR2 as ANQGSEA. The CDR3 runs to 14 residues. The germline V and J ends were trimmed by 7 bases and 2 bases, with 16 bases remaining between them. Authors' processing steps: Amplification from reference gene primers served as the basis for estimated nucleated cell counts. Sequenced by immunoSEQ multiplex PCR; TCRdb stores in-frame clones only, minus some. D and trimming were read from the DNA, whereas the V and J calls and clone size are those reported in that table. The table records roughly 190,000 clones, approximately 90% of them present only once. What was sequenced was peripheral blood. V and J are TRBV29-1 and TRBJ2-3; D might be TRBD1 (6 bases). The TCR comes from a woman aged 35 to 49 who had recovered from COVID-19. In nucleotides, the CDR3 is TGCAGCGGGATCCGGGACAACCCCACAGATACGCAGTATTTT. It is translated as CSGIRDNPTDTQYF.